Sequencing of this T cell receptor (beta chain) was carried out in a study of T cell repertoires in cytomegalovirus infection (dated by TCRdb to between 2019 and 2020). Some background on the complete study: Recently identified HLA-C-restricted CMV epitopes, whose presentation resists viral immunomodulation, were targeted by peptide stimulations together with well-studied HLA-B-restricted epitopes. The HLA type of each donor mattered for the analysis, because public TCR beta signatures pointed to carriage of CMV infection along with the matching HLA type.

Points on this clonotype: Which antigen it targets is not known. No much larger clone is present one base from it, and per-base qualities are unavailable.

Summary of the overall study and its limitations: In both this cohort and an independent cohort of several hundred donors, the cumulative frequency of public TCR beta family members distinguished carriers of CMV infection plus the relevant HLA type. In the ex vivo response, HLA-C-restricted CMV-specific TCR beta clonotypes were dominant, and in two of eight donors the single most frequent clonotype came from this HLA-C-restricted group.

In light of the paper, this sample's treatment or condition label describes: in vitro stimulation with specific CMV peptide epitopes to enrich CMV-specific T cells. Sequencing took place on an Illumina HiSeq 1500. In TCRdb, the public reads were trimmed at Q25 with fastp and aligned with MiXCR, with productive beta chains retained. For every CDR3 protein sequence, its rows merge into one entry that carries the most common genes and DNA. Within this sample are approximately 730,000 distinct CDR3 sequences, with roughly 36% of them counted one time only. The biggest ten clones account for around a sixth of the sample. The germline V gene (reference sequence) sets CDR1 to LNHDA and CDR2 to SQIVND. From the cysteine up to the phenylalanine, the CDR3 has a length of 14 residues. Just CDR3 DNA is preserved here, 42 bases in frame from base 1. V is clipped by 3 bases and J by 0 bases, and the sequence between their germline boundaries is 9 bases long.

This TCR was sampled from a human donor in good health (CMV status not recorded). Some clones in this sample may be carry-over from other donors' samples. The rearrangement combines TRBV19 with TRBJ2-7; the D gene may be TRBD1 or TRBD2, since each aligns over 5 bases. This specimen was cultured PBMCs, taken from culture after CMV antigen stimulation. The encoded CDR3 is CASSISGPSYEQYF. Here is the DNA: TGTGCCAGTAGTATTTCGGGGCCCTCCTACGAGCAGTACTTC.